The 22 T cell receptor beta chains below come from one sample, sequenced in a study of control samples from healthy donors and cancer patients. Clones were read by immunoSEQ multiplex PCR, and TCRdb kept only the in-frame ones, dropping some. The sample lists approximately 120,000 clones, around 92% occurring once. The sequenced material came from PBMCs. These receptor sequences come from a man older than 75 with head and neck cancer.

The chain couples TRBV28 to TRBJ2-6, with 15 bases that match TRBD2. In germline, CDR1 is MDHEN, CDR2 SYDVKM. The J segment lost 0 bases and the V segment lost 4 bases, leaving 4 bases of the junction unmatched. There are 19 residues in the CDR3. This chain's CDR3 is CASSSRTSGRVSGANVLTF. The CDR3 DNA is TGTGCCAGCAGTTCGCGGACTAGCGGGAGGGTCTCTGGGGCCAACGTCCTGACTTTC.

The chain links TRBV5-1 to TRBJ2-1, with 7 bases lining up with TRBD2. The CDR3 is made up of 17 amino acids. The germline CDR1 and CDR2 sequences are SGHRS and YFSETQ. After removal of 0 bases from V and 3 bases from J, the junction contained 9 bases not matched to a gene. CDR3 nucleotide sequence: TGCGCCAGCAGCTTGGTCCCGACTAGCACTAACTACAATGAGCAGTTCTTC. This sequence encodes CASSLVPTSTNYNEQFF.

The CDR3 region is CASSNRGTGQPQHF. The CDR3 DNA reads as TGTGCCAGTAGTAACAGGGGTACGGGTCAGCCCCAGCATTTT. The chain couples TRBV19 to TRBJ1-5; 7 nucleotides align to TRBD1. In germline, CDR1 is LNHDA, CDR2 SQIVND (reference sequence). With 4 bases clipped from V and 6 bases from J, the junction kept 6 bases outside the gene matches. The CDR3 runs 14 residues.

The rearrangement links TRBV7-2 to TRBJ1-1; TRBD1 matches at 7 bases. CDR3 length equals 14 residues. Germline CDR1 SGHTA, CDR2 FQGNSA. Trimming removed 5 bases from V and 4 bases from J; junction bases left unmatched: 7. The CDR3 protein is CASSQRQGGTEAFF. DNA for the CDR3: TGTGCCAGCAGCCAAAGACAGGGAGGCACTGAAGCTTTCTTT.

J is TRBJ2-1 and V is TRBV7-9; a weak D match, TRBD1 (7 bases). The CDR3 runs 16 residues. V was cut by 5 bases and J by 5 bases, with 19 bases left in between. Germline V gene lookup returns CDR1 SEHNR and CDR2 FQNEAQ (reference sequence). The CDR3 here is CASSRLPGGGNNEQFF. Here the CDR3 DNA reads TGTGCCAGCAGCCGCCTACCAGGGGGAGGAAACAATGAGCAGTTCTTC.

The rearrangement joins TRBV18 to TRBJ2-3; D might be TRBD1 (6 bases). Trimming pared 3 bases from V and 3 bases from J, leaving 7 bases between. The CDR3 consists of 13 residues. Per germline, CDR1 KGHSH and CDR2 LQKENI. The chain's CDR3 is CASSPQGTDTQYF. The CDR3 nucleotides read TGTGCCAGCTCACCCCAGGGGACAGATACGCAGTATTTT. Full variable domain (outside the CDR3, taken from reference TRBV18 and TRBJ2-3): NAGVMQNPRHLVRRRGQEARLRCSPMKGHSHVYWYRQLPEEGLKFMVYLQKENIIDESGMPKERFSAEFPKEGPSILRIQQVVRGDSAAYFCASSPQGTDTQYFGPGTRLTVL.

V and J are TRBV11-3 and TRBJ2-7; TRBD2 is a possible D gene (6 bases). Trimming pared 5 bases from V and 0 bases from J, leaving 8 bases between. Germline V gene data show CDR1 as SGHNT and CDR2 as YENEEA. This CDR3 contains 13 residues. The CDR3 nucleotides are TGTGCCAGCAGCCCGGGAGACTCCTACGAGCAGTACTTC. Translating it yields CASSPGDSYEQYF.

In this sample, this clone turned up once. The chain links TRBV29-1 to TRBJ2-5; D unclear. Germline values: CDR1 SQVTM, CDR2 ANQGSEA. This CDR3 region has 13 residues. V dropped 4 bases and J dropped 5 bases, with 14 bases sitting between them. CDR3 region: CSVVGASTETQYF. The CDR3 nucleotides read TGCAGCGTTGTAGGTGCGTCAACCGAGACCCAGTACTTC.

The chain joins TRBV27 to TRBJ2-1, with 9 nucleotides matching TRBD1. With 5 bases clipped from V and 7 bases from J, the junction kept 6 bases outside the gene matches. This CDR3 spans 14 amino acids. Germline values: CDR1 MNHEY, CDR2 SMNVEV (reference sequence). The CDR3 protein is CASSPRQGGNEQFF. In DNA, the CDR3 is TGTGCCAGCAGTCCAAGACAGGGGGGGAATGAGCAGTTCTTC.

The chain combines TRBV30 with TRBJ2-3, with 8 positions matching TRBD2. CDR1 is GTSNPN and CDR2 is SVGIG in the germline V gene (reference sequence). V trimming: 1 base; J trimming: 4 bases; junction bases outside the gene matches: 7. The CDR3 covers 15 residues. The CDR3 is CAWSGGSGTADTQYF. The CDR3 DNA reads TGTGCCTGGAGTGGGGGTAGCGGGACCGCAGATACGCAGTATTTT.

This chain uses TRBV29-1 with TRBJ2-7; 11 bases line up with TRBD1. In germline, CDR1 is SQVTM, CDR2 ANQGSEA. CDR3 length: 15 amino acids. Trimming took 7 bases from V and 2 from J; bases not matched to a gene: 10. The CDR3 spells CSAQGTGGGTYEQYF. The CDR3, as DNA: TGCAGCGCCCAAGGGACAGGGGGTGGTACCTACGAGCAGTACTTC.

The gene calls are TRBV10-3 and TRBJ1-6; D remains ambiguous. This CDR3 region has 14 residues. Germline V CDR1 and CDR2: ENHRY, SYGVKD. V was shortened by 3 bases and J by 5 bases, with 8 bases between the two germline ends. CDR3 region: CAISEQGDNSPLHF. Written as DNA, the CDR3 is TGTGCCATCAGTGAACAAGGAGATAATTCACCCCTCCACTTT.

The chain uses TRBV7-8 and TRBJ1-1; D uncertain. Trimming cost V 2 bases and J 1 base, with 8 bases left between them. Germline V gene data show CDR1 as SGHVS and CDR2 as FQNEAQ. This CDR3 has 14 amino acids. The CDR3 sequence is CASSLSRGNTEAFF. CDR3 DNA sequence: TGTGCCAGCAGCTTATCGCGTGGGAACACTGAAGCTTTCTTT.

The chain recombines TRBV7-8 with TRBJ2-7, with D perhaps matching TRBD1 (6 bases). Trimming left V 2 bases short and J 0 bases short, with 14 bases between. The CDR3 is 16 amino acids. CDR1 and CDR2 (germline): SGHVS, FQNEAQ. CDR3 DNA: TGTGCCAGCAGCTTAAGGACAGTCATCAGCTCCTACGAGCAGTACTTC. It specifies CASSLRTVISSYEQYF.

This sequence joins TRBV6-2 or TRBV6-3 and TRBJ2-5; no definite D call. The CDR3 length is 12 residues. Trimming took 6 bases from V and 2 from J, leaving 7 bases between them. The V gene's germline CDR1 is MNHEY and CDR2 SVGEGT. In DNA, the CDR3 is TGTGCCAGCAGCTTGCGGCAAGAGACCCAGTACTTC. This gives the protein CASSLRQETQYF.

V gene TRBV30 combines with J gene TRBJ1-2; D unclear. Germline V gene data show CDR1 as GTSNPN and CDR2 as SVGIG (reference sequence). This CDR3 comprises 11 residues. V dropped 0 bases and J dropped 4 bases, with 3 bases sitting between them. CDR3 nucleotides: TGTGCCTGGAGTGTAGCCTATGGCTACACCTTC. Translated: CAWSVAYGYTF. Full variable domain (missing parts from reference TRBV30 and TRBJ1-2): SQTIHQWPATLVQPVGSPLSLECTVEGTSNPNLYWYRQAAGRGLQLLFYSVGIGQISSEVPQNLSASRPQDRQFILSSKKLLLSDSGFYLCAWSVAYGYTFGSGTRLTVV.

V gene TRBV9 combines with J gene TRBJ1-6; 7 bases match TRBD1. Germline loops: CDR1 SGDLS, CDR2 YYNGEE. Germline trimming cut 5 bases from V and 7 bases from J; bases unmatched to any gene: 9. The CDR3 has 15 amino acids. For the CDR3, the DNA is TGTGCCAGCAGTACAGGGGTCGACGGAAATTCACCCCTCCACTTT. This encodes CASSTGVDGNSPLHF. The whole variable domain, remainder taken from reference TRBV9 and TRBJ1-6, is DSGVTQTPKHLITATGQRVTLRCSPRSGDLSVYWYQQSLDQGLQFLIQYYNGEERAKGNILERFSAQQFPDLHSELNLSSLELGDSALYFCASSTGVDGNSPLHFGNGTRLTVT.

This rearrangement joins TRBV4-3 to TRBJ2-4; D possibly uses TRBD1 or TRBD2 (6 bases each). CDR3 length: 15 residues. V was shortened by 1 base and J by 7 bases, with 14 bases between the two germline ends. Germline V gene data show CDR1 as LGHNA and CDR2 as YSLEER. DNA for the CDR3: TGCGCCAGCAGCCAAGTTATCACAGGGAGGAACATTCAGTACTTC. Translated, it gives CASSQVITGRNIQYF.

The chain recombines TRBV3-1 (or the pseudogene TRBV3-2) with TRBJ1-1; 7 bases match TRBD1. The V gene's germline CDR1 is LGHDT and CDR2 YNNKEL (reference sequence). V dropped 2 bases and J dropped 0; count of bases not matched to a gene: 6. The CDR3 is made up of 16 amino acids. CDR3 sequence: CASSQRGRGVNTEAFF. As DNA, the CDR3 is TGTGCCAGCAGCCAAAGGGGGCGGGGGGTGAACACTGAAGCTTTCTTT.

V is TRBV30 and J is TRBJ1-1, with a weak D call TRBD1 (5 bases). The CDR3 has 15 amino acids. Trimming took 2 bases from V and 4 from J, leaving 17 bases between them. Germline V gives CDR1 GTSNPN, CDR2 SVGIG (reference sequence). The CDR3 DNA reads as TGTGCCTGGAGTCCGGGACTCCGGGTCAGCACTGAAGCTTTCTTT. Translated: CAWSPGLRVSTEAFF.

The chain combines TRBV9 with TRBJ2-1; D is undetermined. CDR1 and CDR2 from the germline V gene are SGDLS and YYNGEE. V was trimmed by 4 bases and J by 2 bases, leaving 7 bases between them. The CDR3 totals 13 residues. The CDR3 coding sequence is TGTGCCAGCAGCCGGGCGGCCTACAATGAGCAGTTCTTC. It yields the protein CASSRAAYNEQFF.

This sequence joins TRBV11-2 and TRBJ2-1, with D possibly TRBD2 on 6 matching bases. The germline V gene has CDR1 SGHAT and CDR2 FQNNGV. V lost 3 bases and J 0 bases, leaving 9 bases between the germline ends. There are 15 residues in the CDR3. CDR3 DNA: TGTGCCAGCAGCTTGGGGACTGTCTCCTACAATGAGCAGTTCTTC. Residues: CASSLGTVSYNEQFF.